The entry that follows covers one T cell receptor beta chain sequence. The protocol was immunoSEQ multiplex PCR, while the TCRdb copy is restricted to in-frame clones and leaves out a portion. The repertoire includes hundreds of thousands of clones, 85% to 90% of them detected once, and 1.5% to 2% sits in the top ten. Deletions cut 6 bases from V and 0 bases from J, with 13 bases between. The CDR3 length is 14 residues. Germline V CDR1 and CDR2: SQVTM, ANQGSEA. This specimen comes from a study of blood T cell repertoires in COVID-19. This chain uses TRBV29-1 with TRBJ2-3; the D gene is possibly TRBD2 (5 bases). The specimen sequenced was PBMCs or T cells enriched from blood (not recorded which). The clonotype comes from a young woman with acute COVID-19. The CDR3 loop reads CSVLTIPSTDTQYF. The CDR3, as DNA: TGCAGCGTCCTGACTATCCCTAGCACAGATACGCAGTATTTT.